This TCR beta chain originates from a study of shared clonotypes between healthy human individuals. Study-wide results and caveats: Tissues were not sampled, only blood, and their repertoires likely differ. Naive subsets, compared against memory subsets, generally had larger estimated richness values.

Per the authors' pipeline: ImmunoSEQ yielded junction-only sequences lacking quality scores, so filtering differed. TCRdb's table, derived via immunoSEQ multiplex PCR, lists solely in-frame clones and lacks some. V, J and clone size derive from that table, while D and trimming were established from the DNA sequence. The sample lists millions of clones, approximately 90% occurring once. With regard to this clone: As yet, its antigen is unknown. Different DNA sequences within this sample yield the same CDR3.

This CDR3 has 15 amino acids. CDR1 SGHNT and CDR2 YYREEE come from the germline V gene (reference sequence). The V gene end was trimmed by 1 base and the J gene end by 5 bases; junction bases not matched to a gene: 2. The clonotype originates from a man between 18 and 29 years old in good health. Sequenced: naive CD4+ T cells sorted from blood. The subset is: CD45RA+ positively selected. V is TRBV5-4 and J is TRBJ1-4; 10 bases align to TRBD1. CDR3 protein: CASSLSGQGNEKLFF. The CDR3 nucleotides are TGTGCCAGCAGCTTGTCGGGACAGGGGAATGAAAAACTGTTTTTT.